This T cell receptor (beta chain) came from a study of T cell repertoires in cytomegalovirus infection. Study-level background: Shared public TCR beta signatures pointed to both CMV infection and a matching HLA type. Study-wide results and caveats: Cumulative frequency of public TCR beta families picked out carriers of CMV plus the relevant HLA. CMV-specific HLA-C-restricted TCR beta clonotypes dominated the ex vivo response.

TCRdb re-called the reads with MiXCR, one entry per CDR3 protein. The sample records tens of thousands of distinct CDR3 sequences, roughly half being singletons. The V and J ends lost 5 bases and 4 bases respectively, with 11 bases between them. Germline V gene data show CDR1 as SGHVS and CDR2 as FQNEAQ. This CDR3 comprises 14 residues. A note on this clonotype: Its cognate antigen is unknown.

The source of this sequence is a human donor in good health (CMV status not recorded). Some clones in this sample may be carry-over from other donors' samples. The sample was CD8+ T cells from cultured PBMCs, taken from culture after CMV antigen stimulation. The genes are TRBV7-8 and TRBJ2-2, with D perhaps matching TRBD2 (6 bases). The CDR3 here is CASSAGGSTGELFF. The CDR3, as DNA: TGTGCCAGCAGCGCCGGAGGGAGCACCGGGGAGCTGTTTTTT.